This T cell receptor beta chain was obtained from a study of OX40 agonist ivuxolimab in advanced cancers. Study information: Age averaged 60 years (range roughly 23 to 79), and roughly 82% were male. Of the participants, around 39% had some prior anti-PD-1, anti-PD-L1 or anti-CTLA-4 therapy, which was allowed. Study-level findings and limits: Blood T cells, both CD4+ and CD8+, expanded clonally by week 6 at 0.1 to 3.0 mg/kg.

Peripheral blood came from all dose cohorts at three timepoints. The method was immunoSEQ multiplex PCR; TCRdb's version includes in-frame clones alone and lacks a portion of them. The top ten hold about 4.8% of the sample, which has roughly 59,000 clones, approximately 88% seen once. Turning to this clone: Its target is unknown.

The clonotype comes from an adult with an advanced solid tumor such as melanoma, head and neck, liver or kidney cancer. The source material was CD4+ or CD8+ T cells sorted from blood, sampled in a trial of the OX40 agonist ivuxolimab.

DNA of the CDR3: TGTGCCAGCAGTCTAACTATCCGGACAGGGGGCTTCGATCAGCCCCAGCATTTT. As protein: CASSLTIRTGGFDQPQHF. This chain connects TRBV28 to TRBJ1-5, with 11 bases identical to TRBD1. CDR3 length equals 18 residues. CDR1 is MDHEN, CDR2 SYDVKM, per germline. The J segment lost 5 bases and the V segment lost 5 bases, leaving 14 bases of the junction unmatched.